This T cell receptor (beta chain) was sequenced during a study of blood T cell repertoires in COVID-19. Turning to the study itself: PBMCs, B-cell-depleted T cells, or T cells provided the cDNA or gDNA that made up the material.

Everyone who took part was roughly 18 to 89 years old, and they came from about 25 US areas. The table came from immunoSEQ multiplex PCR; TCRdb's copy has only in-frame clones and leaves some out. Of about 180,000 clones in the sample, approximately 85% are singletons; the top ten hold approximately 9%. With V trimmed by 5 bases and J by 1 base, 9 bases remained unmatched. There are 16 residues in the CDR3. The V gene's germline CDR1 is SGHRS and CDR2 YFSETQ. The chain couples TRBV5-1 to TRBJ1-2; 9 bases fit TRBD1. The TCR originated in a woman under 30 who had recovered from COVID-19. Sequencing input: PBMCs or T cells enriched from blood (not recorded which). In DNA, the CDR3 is TGCGCCAGCAGAATCTCAACAGGGGGCCGTAACTATGGCTACACCTTC. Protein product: CASRISTGGRNYGYTF.